This T cell receptor (beta chain) was observed in a study of blood T cell repertoires in COVID-19. The wider study: Sites in the United States, Italy and Spain provided acute and convalescent COVID-19 samples. T cells, B-cell-depleted T cells, or PBMCs provided the cDNA or gDNA that served as material.

In the original workflow: Estimation of nucleated cell counts was performed using reference gene primer amplification. Using immunoSEQ multiplex PCR, the repertoire was profiled, and TCRdb retains in-frame clones only, with some absent. That table is the source of V, J and clone size, and D and trimming were worked out from the DNA. Of under 250,000 clones listed, roughly four fifths are singletons. The germline V gene encodes CDR1 MNHEY and CDR2 SVGAGI. V trimming: 4 bases; J trimming: 5 bases; junction bases outside the gene matches: 5. CDR3 length equals 14 residues. This chain joins TRBV6-5 and TRBJ1-5, with TRBD1 identical over 7 bases. Sequenced: peripheral blood. This TCR was recovered from a man older than 75 with acute or convalescent COVID-19. CDR3 DNA: TGTGCCAGCAGTTCTCAGGGGGTCCATCAGCCCCAGCATTTT. It codes for CASSSQGVHQPQHF.